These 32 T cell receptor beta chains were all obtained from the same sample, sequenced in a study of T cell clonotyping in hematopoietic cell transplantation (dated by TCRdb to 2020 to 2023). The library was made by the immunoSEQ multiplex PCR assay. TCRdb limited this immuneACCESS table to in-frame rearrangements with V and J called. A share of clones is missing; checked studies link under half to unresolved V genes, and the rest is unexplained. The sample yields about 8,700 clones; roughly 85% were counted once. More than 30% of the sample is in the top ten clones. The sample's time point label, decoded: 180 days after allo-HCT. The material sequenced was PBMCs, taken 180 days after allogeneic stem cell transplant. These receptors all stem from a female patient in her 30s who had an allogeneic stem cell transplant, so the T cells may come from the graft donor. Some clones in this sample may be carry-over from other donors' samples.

The CDR3 here is CASALGPPNTEAFF. In DNA, the CDR3 is TGTGCCAGCGCCCTAGGACCCCCGAACACTGAAGCTTTCTTT. The chain couples TRBV19 to TRBJ1-1, with D hard to call. The CDR3 loop spans 14 amino acids. CDR1 and CDR2 (germline): LNHDA, SQIVND (reference sequence). The V end was cut by 9 bases, the J end by 1 base, with 15 bases between.

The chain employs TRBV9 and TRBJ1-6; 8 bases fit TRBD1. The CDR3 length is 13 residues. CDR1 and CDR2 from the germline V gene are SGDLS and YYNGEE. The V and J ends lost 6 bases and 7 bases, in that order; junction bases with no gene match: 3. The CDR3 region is CASTRQGNSPLHF. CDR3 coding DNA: TGTGCCAGCACCAGACAGGGGAATTCACCCCTCCACTTT. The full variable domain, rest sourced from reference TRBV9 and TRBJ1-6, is DSGVTQTPKHLITATGQRVTLRCSPRSGDLSVYWYQQSLDQGLQFLIQYYNGEERAKGNILERFSAQQFPDLHSELNLSSLELGDSALYFCASTRQGNSPLHFGNGTRLTVT.

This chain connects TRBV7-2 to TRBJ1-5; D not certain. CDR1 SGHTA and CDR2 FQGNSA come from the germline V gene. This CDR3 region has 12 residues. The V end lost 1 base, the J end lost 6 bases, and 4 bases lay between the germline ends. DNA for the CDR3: TGTGCCAGCAGCTTAGGGAGTCAGCCCCAGCATTTT. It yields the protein CASSLGSQPQHF.

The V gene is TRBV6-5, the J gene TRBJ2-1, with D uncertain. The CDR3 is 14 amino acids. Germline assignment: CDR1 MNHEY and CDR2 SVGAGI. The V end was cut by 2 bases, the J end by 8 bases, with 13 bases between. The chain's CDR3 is CASSYESPHDEQFF. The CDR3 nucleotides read TGTGCCAGCAGTTACGAGTCTCCACACGATGAGCAGTTCTTC.

The CDR3 DNA reads TGTGCCAGCAGCTTAGTGCTAGGAGGGCTTGGGACCCAGTACTTC. This translates into CASSLVLGGLGTQYF. The chain uses TRBV11-1 and TRBJ2-5, with a possible D match to TRBD2 (6 bases). Germline CDR1 is SGHAT and CDR2 is FQDESV (reference sequence). The CDR3 runs 15 residues. Trimming took off 1 base at V and 7 bases at J, with 16 bases between the two ends.

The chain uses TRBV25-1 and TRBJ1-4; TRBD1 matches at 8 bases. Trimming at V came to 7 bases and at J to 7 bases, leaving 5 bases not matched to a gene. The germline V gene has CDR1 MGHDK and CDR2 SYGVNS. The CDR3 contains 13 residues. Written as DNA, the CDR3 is TGTGCCAGCAAGCAGGGGGCGATTGAAAAACTGTTTTTT. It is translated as CASKQGAIEKLFF.

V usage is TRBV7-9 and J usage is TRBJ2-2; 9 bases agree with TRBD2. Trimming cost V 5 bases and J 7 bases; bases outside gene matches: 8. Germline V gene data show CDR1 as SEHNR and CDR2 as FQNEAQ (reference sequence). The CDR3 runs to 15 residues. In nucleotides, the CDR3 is TGTGCCAGCAGCGTATTAGCGGGGGAGTACGGGGAGCTGTTTTTT. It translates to CASSVLAGEYGELFF.

The CDR3 sequence is CASSLGIIGGTEAFF. The CDR3 DNA follows: TGTGCCAGCAGCTTGGGGATCATTGGGGGCACTGAAGCTTTCTTT. This chain joins TRBV5-6 and TRBJ1-1; perhaps TRBD1 as D (5 bases). Germline CDR1 and CDR2: SGHDT and YYEEEE. Between the trimmed V and J ends, which lost 0 bases and 4 bases, there was a span of 13 bases. This CDR3 has 15 residues.

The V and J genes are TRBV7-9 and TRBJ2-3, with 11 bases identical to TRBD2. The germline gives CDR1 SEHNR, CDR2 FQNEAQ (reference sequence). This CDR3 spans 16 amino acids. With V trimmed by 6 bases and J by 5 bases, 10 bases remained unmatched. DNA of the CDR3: TGTGCCAGCAGACGCTATAGCGGGGGGGCTCAAGATACGCAGTATTTT. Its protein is CASRRYSGGAQDTQYF. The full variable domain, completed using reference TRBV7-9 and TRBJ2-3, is DTGVSQNPRHKITKRGQNVTFRCDPISEHNRLYWYRQTLGQGPEFLTYFQNEAQLEKSRLLSDRFSAERPKGSFSTLEIQRTEQGDSAMYLCASRRYSGGAQDTQYFGPGTRLTVL.

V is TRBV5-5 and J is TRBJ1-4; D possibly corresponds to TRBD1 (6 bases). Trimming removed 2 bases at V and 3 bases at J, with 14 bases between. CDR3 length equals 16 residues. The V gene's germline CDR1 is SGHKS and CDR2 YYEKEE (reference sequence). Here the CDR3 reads CASSLRPGAANEKLFF. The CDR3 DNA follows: TGTGCCAGCAGCTTACGACCAGGGGCGGCTAATGAAAAACTGTTTTTT.

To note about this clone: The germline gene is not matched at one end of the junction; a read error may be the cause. CDR3 region: CASSLSGNWDTQYF. CDR3 DNA: TGTGCCAGTAGTTTATCAGGGAATTGGGATACGCAGTATTTT. The chain links TRBV27 to TRBJ2-3, with D possibly TRBD1 on 5 matching bases. Germline loops: CDR1 MNHEY, CDR2 SMNVEV (reference sequence). There are 14 residues in the CDR3.

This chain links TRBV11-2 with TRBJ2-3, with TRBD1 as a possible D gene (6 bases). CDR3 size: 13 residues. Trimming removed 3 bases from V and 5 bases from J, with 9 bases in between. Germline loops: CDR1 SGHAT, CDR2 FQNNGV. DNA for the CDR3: TGTGCCAGCAGCTTCGCAGGGGAAGATACGCAGTATTTT. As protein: CASSFAGEDTQYF.

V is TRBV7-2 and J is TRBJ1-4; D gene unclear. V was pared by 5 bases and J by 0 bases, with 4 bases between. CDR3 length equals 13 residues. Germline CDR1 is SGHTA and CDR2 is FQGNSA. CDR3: CASSLATNEKLFF. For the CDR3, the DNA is TGTGCCAGCAGCCTTGCAACTAATGAAAAACTGTTTTTT.

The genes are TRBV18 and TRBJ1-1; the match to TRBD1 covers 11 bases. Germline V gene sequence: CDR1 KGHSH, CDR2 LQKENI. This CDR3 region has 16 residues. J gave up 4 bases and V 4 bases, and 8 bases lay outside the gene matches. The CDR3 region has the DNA TGTGCCAGCTCACTCTCCGGGACAGGGGGGATCACTGAAGCTTTCTTT. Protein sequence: CASSLSGTGGITEAFF.

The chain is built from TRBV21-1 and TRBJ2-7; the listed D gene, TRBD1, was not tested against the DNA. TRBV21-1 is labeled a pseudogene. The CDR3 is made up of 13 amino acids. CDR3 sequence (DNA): TGTGCCAGCAGCAAAGGGACAGGGGGCGAGCAGTACTTC. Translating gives CASSKGTGGEQYF.

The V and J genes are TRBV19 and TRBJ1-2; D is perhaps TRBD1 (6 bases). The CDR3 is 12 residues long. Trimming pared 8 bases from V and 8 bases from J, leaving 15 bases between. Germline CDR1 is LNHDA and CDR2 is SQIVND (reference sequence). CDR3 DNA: TGTGCCAGTTCAGGACAGCGGGAAGGCTACACCTTC. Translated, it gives CASSGQREGYTF. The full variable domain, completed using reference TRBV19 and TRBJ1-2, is DGGITQSPKYLFRKEGQNVTLSCEQNLNHDAMYWYRQDPGQGLRLIYYSQIVNDFQKGDIAEGYSVSREKKESFPLTVTSAQKNPTAFYLCASSGQREGYTFGSGTRLTVV.

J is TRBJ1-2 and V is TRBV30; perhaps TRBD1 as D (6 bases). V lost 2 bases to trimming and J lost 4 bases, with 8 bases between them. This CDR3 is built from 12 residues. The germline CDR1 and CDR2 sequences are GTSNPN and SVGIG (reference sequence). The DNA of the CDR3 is TGTGCCTGGAGTCGGGGGCTCTATGGCTACACCTTC. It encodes CAWSRGLYGYTF.

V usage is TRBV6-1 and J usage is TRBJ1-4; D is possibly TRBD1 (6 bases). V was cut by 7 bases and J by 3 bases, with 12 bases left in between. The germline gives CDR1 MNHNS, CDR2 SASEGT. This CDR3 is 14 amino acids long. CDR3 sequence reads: CASNNRAANEKLFF. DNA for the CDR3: TGTGCCAGCAACAACAGGGCGGCTAATGAAAAACTGTTTTTT.

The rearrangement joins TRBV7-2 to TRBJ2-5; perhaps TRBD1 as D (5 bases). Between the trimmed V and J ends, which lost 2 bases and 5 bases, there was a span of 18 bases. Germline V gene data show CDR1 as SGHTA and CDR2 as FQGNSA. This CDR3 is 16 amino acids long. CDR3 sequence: CASSLMRTAGMETQYF. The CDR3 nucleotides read TGTGCCAGCAGCTTAATGCGGACGGCAGGGATGGAGACCCAGTACTTC.

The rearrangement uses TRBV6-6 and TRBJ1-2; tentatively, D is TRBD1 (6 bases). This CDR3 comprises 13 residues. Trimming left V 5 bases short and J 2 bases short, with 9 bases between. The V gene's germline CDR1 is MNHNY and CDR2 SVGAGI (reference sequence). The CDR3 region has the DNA TGTGCCAGCAGTCCTGGACAGAACTATGGCTACACCTTC. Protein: CASSPGQNYGYTF.

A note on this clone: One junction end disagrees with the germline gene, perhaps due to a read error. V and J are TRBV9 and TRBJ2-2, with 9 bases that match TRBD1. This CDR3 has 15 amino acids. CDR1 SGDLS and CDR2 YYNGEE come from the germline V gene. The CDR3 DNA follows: TGCGCCAGCAGCCTCCGGGACAGGGATATCGGGGAGCTGTTTTTT. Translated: CASSLRDRDIGELFF.

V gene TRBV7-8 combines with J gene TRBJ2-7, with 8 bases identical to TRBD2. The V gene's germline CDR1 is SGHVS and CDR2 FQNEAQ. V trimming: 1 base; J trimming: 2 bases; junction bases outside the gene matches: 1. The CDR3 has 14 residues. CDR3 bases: TGTGCCAGCAGCTTAGGCGGGGGGCCCTACGAGCAGTACTTC. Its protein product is CASSLGGGPYEQYF.

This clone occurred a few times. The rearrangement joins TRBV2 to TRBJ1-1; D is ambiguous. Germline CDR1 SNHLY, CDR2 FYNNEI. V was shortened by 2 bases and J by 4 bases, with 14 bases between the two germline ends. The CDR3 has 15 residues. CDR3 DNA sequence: TGTGCCAGCAGTGAAAGGGAGACGGACGGCACTGAAGCTTTCTTT. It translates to CASSERETDGTEAFF.

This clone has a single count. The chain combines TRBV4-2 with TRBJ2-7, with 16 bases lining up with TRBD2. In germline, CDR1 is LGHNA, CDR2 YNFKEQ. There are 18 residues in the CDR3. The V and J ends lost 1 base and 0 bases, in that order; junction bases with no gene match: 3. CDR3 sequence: CASSQVGTSGGGSYEQYF. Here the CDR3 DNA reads TGTGCCAGCAGCCAAGTAGGGACTAGCGGGGGGGGCTCCTACGAGCAGTACTTC.

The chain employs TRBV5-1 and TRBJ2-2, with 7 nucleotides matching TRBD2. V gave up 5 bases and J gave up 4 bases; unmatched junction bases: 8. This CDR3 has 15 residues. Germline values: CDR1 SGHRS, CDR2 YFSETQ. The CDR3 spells CASRRNSGLTGELFF. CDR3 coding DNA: TGCGCCAGCAGGAGGAATAGCGGGCTCACCGGGGAGCTGTTTTTT.

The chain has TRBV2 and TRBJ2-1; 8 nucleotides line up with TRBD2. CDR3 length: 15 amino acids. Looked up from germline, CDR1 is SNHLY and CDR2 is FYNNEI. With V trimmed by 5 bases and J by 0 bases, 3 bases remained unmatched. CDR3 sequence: CASSRLASSYNEQFF. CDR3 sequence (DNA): TGTGCCAGCAGTCGACTAGCGAGCTCCTACAATGAGCAGTTCTTC.

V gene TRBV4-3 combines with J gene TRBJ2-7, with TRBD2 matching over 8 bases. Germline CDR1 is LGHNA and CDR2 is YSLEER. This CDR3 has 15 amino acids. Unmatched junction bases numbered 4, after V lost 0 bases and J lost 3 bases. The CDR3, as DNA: TGCGCCAGCAGCCAAGAGGGGCTAGCGGGCTACGAGCAGTACTTC. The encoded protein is CASSQEGLAGYEQYF.

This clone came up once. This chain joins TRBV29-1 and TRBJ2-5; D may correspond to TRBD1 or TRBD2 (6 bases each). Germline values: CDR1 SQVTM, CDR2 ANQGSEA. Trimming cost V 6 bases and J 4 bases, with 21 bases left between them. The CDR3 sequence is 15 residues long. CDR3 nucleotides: TGCAGCGTGCGGCTGTGGCCGGGGGCTCTAGAGACCCAGTACTTC. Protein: CSVRLWPGALETQYF.

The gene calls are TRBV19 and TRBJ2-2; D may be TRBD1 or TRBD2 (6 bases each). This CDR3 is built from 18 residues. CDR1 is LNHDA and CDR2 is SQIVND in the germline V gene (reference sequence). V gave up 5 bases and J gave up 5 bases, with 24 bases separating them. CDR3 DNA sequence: TGTGCCAGTAGTCCGCGAAGGGGGGCCCTCGGAGGGACCGGGGAGCTGTTTTTT. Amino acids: CASSPRRGALGGTGELFF.

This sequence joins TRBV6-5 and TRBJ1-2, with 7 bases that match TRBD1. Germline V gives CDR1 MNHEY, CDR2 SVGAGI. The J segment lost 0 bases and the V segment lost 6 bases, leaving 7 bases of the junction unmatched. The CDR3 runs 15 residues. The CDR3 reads CASRGDRAANYGYTF. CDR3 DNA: TGTGCCAGCAGGGGAGACAGGGCCGCTAACTATGGCTACACCTTC.

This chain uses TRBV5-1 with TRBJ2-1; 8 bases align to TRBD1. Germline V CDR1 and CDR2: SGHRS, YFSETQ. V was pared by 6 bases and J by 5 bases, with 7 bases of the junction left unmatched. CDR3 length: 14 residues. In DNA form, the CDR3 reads TGCGCCAGCACCCGGGACAGGACCCACAATGAGCAGTTCTTC. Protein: CASTRDRTHNEQFF.

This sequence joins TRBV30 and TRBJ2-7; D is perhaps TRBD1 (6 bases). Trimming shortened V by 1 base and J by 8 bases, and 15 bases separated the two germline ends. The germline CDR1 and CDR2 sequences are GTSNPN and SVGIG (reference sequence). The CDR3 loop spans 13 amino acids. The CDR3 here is CAWSGQANLQQYF. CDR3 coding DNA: TGTGCCTGGAGTGGACAGGCTAATCTCCAGCAGTACTTC.